Listed below are T cell receptor beta chains from one sample, sequenced in a study of OX40 agonist ivuxolimab in advanced cancers. The data were produced by immunoSEQ multiplex PCR, yet TCRdb's version contains in-frame clones alone and is incomplete. Of some 77,000 clones listed, more than 80% are singletons. Specimen: CD4+ or CD8+ T cells sorted from blood, collected in a trial of the OX40 agonist ivuxolimab. These receptor sequences come from an adult with an advanced solid tumor such as melanoma, head and neck, liver or kidney cancer. Each CDR3 is given with its conserved first and last residue. D genes are given only for firm matches. A row's size may be missing; if present it is once, few, many or a size class.

>TRBJ1-2|.|TRBD1|TRBV5-4
CASSFDRANYGYTF
TGTGCCAGCAGCTTCGACAGGGCTAACTATGGCTACACCTTC
>TRBJ1-1|.|.|TRBV6-5
CASSYGSGNTEAFF
TGTGCCAGCAGTTATGGGTCGGGGAACACTGAAGCTTTCTTT
>TRBJ2-7|.|TRBD2|TRBV2
CAISGTSSYEQYF
TGTGCCATCTCCGGGACTAGCTCGTACGAGCAGTACTTC
>TRBJ2-7|.|.|TRBV2
CASRARQWEPYEQYF
TGTGCCAGCAGAGCCAGACAGTGGGAGCCCTACGAGCAGTACTTC
>TRBJ2-5|.|.|TRBV11-3
CASSLGGSRQETQYF
TGTGCCAGCAGCTTAGGGGGAAGCAGACAAGAGACCCAGTACTTC
>TRBJ2-2|.|TRBD2|TRBV28
CATSPGLGLTGELFF
TGTGCCACCTCCCCGGGACTAGGTCTCACCGGGGAGCTGTTTTTT
>TRBJ1-1|.|.|TRBV18
CASSPPMNTEAFF
TGTGCCAGCTCACCACCGATGAACACTGAAGCTTTCTTT
>TRBJ2-2|.|.|TRBV4-1
CASSQDGDGTGELFF
TGCGCCAGCAGCCAAGATGGGGACGGGACCGGGGAGCTGTTTTTT
>TRBJ1-5|.|.|TRBV27
CASRPKASNQPQHF
TGTGCCAGCCGCCCGAAAGCTAGCAATCAGCCCCAGCATTTT
>TRBJ2-5|.|.|TRBV7-2
CASSLGPESRETQYF
TGTGCCAGCAGCTTAGGGCCAGAATCCCGGGAGACCCAGTACTTC
>TRBJ2-5|.|TRBD2|TRBV5-1
CASRRASGIGETQYF
TGCGCCAGCAGAAGGGCTAGCGGGATCGGAGAGACCCAGTACTTC
>TRBJ1-3|.|TRBD1|TRBV2
CASSGTVSGNTIYF
TGTGCCAGCAGCGGGACAGTCTCTGGAAACACCATATATTTT
>TRBJ2-1|.|.|TRBV7-2
CASSLGGYEQFF
TGTGCCAGCAGCTTGGGGGGCTATGAGCAGTTCTTC
>TRBJ1-6|.|TRBD1|TRBV7-9
CASSWTGDASPLHF
TGTGCCAGCAGCTGGACAGGGGACGCTTCACCCCTCCACTTT
>TRBJ2-7|.|.|TRBV18
CASSPGSSYEQYF
TGTGCCAGCTCACCAGGCAGCTCCTACGAGCAGTACTTC
>TRBJ2-1|.|TRBD2|TRBV7-2
CASSVAGNYYNEQFF
TGTGCCAGCAGCGTAGCGGGGAACTACTACAATGAGCAGTTCTTC
>TRBJ2-7|.|.|TRBV21-1
CASSKCQSLYEQYF
TGTGCCAGCAGCAAATGTCAGTCCCTCTACGAGCAGTACTTC
>TRBJ2-3|once|TRBD2|TRBV5-1
CASSLAGGPGTDTQYF
TGCGCCAGCAGCCTAGCGGGAGGGCCGGGCACAGATACGCAGTATTTT
>TRBJ2-5|.|.|TRBV12-5
CASGLGLFQYF
TGTGCTAGTGGTCTAGGATTATTCCAGTACTTC
>TRBJ2-7|.|TRBD1|TRBV5-1
CASSSSGQGDRYEQYF
TGCGCCAGCAGCTCCTCTGGACAGGGAGACCGCTACGAGCAGTACTTC
>TRBJ2-5|few|.|TRBV9
CASSVPFGTGACEYF
.
>TRBJ1-4|.|TRBD1|TRBV25-1
CASSKGQSTNEKLFF
TGTGCCAGCAGTAAGGGACAGTCAACTAATGAAAAACTGTTTTTT
>TRBJ2-2|.|.|TRBV15
CATSRRGEGTGELFF
TGTGCCACCAGCAGACGGGGAGAGGGGACCGGGGAGCTGTTTTTT
>TRBJ2-3|.|.|TRBV7-9
CASSQGGGTDTQYF
TGTGCCAGCAGCCAGGGGGGGGGCACAGATACGCAGTATTTT
>TRBJ1-1|.|.|TRBV5-4
CASSLGGENTEAFF
TGTGCCAGCAGCTTAGGGGGGGAGAACACTGAAGCTTTCTTT
>TRBJ2-6|.|.|TRBV28
CASSLSGANVLTF
TGTGCCAGCAGTTTAAGTGGGGCCAACGTCCTGACTTTC
>TRBJ1-2|.|.|TRBV2
CASSEGRNYGYTF
TGTGCCAGCAGTGAAGGGCGTAACTATGGCTACACCTTC
>TRBJ1-2|.|.|TRBV4-3
CASSQDFRTHYGYTF
TGCGCCAGCAGCCAAGATTTTAGGACACACTATGGCTACACCTTC
>TRBJ1-5|.|.|TRBV2
CASSEVGRNQPQHF
TGTGCCAGCAGTGAAGTGGGTAGGAATCAGCCCCAGCATTTT
>TRBJ1-1|.|.|TRBV14
CASSQGGVRGRAFF
TGTGCCAGCAGCCAAGGAGGGGTCCGGGGGCGAGCTTTCTTT
>TRBJ2-7|.|.|TRBV4-3
CASSQDRVGTGYEQYF
TGCGCCAGCAGCCAAGATCGGGTAGGGACGGGATACGAGCAGTACTTC